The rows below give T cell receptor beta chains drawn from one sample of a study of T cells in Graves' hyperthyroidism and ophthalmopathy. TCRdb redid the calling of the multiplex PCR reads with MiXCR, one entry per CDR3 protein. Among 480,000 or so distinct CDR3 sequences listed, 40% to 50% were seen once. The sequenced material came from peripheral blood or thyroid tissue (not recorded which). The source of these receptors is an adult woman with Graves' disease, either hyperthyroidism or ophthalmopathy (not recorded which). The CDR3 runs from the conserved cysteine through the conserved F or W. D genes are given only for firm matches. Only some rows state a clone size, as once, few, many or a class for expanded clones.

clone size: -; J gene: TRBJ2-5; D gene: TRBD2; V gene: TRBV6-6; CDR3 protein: CASGLAERSHF; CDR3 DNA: TGTGCCAGCGGGCTAGCGGAAAGAAGCCACTTC
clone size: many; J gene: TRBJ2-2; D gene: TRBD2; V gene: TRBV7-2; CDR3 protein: CASSRRTSGSFYTGELFF; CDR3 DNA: TGTGCCAGCAGCCGCCGGACTAGCGGGAGCTTCTACACCGGGGAGCTGTTTTTT
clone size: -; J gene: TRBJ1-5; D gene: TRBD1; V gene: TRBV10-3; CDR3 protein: CAISRDRGDSNQPQHF; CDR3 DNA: TGTGCCATCAGCAGAGACAGGGGCGATAGCAATCAGCCCCAGCATTTT
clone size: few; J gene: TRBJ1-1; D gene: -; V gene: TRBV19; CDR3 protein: CASRAGPNTEAFF; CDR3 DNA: TGTGCCAGTAGGGCGGGGCCAAACACTGAAGCTTTCTTT
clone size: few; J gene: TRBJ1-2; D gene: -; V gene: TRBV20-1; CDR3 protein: CSAPRPNTGDDGYTF; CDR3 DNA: TGCAGTGCTCCCCGACCAAACACCGGGGACGATGGCTACACCTTC
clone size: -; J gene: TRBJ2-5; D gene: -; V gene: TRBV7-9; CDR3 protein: CASSLADYLQETQYF; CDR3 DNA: TGTGCCAGCAGCTTAGCGGACTATCTCCAAGAGACCCAGTACTTC
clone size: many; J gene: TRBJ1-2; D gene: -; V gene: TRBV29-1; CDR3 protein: CSVTGGFHGYTF; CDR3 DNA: TGCAGCGTTACCGGAGGCTTTCATGGCTACACCTTC
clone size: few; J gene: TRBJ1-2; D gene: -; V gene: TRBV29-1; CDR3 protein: CSVEDLTGPKGYTF; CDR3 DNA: TGCAGCGTTGAAGATCTAACAGGGCCGAAGGGCTACACCTTC
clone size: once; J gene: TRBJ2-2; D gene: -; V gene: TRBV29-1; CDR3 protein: CSVEDPNAGTGELFF; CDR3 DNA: TGCAGCGTAGAGGACCCAAACGCGGGCACCGGGGAGCTGTTTTTT
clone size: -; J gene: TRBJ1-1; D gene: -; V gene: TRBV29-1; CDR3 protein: CSALGGHTEAFF; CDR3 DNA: TGCAGCGCACTGGGGGGGCACACTGAAGCTTTCTTT
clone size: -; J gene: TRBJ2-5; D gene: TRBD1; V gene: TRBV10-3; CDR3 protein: CATNLGGTGSETQYF; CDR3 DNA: TGTGCCACCAACTTGGGCGGGACAGGGTCGGAGACCCAGTACTTC
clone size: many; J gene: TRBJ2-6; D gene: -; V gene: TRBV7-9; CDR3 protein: CASSGANVLTF; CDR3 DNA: TGTGCCAGCTCTGGGGCCAACGTCCTGACTTTC
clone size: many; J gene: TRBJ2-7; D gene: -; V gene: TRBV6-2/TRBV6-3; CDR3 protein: CASRTGVAVSYEQYF; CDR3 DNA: TGTGCCAGCAGGACAGGAGTAGCGGTCTCCTACGAGCAGTACTTC
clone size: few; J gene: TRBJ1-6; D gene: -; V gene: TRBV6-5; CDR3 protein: CASSYDGRSYNSPLHF; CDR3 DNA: TGTGCCAGCAGTTACGACGGACGGTCCTATAATTCACCCCTCCACTTT
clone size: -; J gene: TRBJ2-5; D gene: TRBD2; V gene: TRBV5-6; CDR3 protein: CASSLGAGAGQETQYF; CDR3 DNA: TGTGCCAGCAGCTTGGGAGCTGGAGCGGGACAAGAGACCCAGTACTTC
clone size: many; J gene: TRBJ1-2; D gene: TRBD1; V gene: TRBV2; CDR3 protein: CASSRDRRGYTF; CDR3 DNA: TGTGCCAGCAGTCGGGACAGGAGAGGCTACACCTTC
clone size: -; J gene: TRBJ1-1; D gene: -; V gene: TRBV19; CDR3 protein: CASSMGGPNTEAFF; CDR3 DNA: TGTGCCAGTAGTATGGGGGGACCGAACACTGAAGCTTTCTTT
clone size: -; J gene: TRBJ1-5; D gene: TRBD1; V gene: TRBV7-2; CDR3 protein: CASSFVGTGQYSNQPQHF; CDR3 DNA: TGTGCCAGCAGCTTTGTTGGCACGGGACAGTATAGCAATCAGCCCCAGCATTTT
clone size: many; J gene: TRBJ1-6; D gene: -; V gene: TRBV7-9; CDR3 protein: CASSSLAGAGNSPLHF; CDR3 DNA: TGTGCCAGCAGCTCACTAGCAGGGGCGGGGAATTCACCCCTCCACTTT
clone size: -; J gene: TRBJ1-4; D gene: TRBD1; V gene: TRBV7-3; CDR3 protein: CASSFSTGENEKLFF; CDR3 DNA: TGTGCCAGCAGCTTCTCGACAGGGGAGAATGAAAAACTGTTTTTT
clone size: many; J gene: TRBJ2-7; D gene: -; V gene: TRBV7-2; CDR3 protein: CASSLEGSEQYF; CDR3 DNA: TGCGCCAGCAGCTTGGAAGGATCCGAGCAGTACTTC
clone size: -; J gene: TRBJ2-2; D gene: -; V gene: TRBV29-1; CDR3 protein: CSAGAGTQGWNTGELFF; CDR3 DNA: TGCAGCGCTGGAGCGGGGACACAGGGATGGAACACCGGGGAGCTGTTTTTT